One sample yielded the 16 T cell receptor beta chains listed below, sequenced in a study of Tregs in tolerant kidney transplant recipients. Data came from immunoSEQ multiplex PCR; TCRdb stores just in-frame clones and leaves some out. The table includes 65,000 or so clones, 80% to 90% detected once. Recipients received nonmyeloablative bone marrow transplants from related graft donors, with transient mixed chimerism. The sequenced sample was CD4+ T cells from blood (PBMCs), obtained 6 months after the transplant. The receptors come from a human patient who received a combined kidney and bone marrow transplant. Part of the T cell pool may stem from the graft donor.

The chain is built from TRBV28 and TRBJ2-5; 8 nucleotides line up with TRBD1. The last part of the DNA fits TRBJ2-7 better; the J call may be wrong. Germline V lookup: CDR1 MDHEN, CDR2 SYDVKM. The CDR3 totals 14 residues. Written as DNA, the CDR3 is TGTGCCAGCAGTTTGCGACAGGGGTCCTACGAGCAGTACTTC. Residues: CASSLRQGSYEQYF.

The rearrangement links TRBV28 to TRBJ2-7, with TRBD1 as a possible D gene (5 bases). V was clipped by 7 bases and J by 0 bases, with 16 bases between them. The CDR3 spans 15 residues. In germline, CDR1 is MDHEN, CDR2 SYDVKM. CDR3 sequence (DNA): TGTGCCAGCATTAGCCATCGACAGTCCTCCTACGAGCAGTACTTC. Translating it yields CASISHRQSSYEQYF.

This chain links TRBV7-2 with TRBJ1-5; TRBD1 might be the D (5 bases). Germline CDR1 is SGHTA and CDR2 is FQGNSA. The V and J ends lost 2 bases and 0 bases respectively, with 14 bases between them. The CDR3 is 17 residues long. The CDR3 DNA is TGTGCCAGCAGCTTATCTGGCAGGGCCTATAGCAATCAGCCCCAGCATTTT. Its protein is CASSLSGRAYSNQPQHF.

This chain joins TRBV19 and TRBJ1-1; no definite D call. Between the trimmed V and J ends, which lost 5 bases and 1 base, there was a span of 14 bases. This CDR3 region has 15 residues. Germline V gene sequence: CDR1 LNHDA, CDR2 SQIVND (reference sequence). CDR3 loop: CASSLGQTKNTEAFF. The CDR3 DNA reads as TGTGCCAGTAGTCTTGGGCAGACTAAGAACACTGAAGCTTTCTTT.

The chain has TRBV5-1 and TRBJ2-1; 14 bases are shared with TRBD2. After removal of 7 bases from V and 7 bases from J, the junction contained 16 bases not matched to a gene. CDR1 is SGHRS and CDR2 is YFSETQ in the germline V gene. CDR3 length: 18 amino acids. The CDR3, as DNA: TGCGCCAGCTCCCCGAGGACTAGCGGGAGGATCGCCGGTAATGAGCAGTTCTTC. It specifies CASSPRTSGRIAGNEQFF. The variable domain in full, completed from reference TRBV5-1 and TRBJ2-1, reads KAGVTQTPRYLIKTRGQQVTLSCSPISGHRSVSWYQQTPGQGLQFLFEYFSETQRNKGNFPGRFSGRQFSNSRSEMNVSTLELGDSALYLCASSPRTSGRIAGNEQFFGPGTRLTVL.

This clone was seen a handful of times. The V call is TRBV27, the J call TRBJ1-4; 9 nucleotides line up with TRBD1. The V gene's germline CDR1 is MNHEY and CDR2 SMNVEV (reference sequence). The CDR3 consists of 15 residues. V trimming: 6 bases; J trimming: 1 base; junction bases outside the gene matches: 3. CDR3 sequence reads: CASRQGALTNEKLFF. The CDR3 coding sequence is TGTGCCAGCAGACAGGGGGCCTTAACTAATGAAAAACTGTTTTTT.

This sequence joins TRBV18 and TRBJ2-1, with 8 bases fitting TRBD2. Losses at the gene ends were 0 bases for V and 4 bases for J; bases not matched to a gene: 14. Per germline, CDR1 KGHSH and CDR2 LQKENI. The CDR3 runs to 19 residues. CDR3 nucleotides: TGTGCCAGCTCACCACCCCCGGCGTCGGGGGGGGGTATATACAATGAGCAGTTCTTC. Translating it yields CASSPPPASGGGIYNEQFF.

The chain is built from TRBV5-1 and TRBJ2-5; D ambiguous. V shed 4 bases and J shed 2 bases, with 12 bases lying between them. From germline, CDR1 is SGHRS and CDR2 YFSETQ. The CDR3 contains 14 residues. CDR3 residues: CASSQSMRQETQYF. The DNA of the CDR3 is TGCGCCAGCAGCCAAAGTATGAGACAAGAGACCCAGTACTTC.

With respect to this clone: A read error may account for a junction end that differs from germline. Other DNA sequences in the sample encode the same CDR3. V gene TRBV7-6 combines with J gene TRBJ1-6; D gene unclear. This CDR3 region has 14 residues. From germline, CDR1 is SGHVS and CDR2 FNYEAQ. The CDR3 region has the DNA TGTGCCAGCAGCTTAGGCCAGTTTAATTCCCCCCTCCACTTT. This translates into CASSLGQFNSPLHF.

The V and J genes are TRBV9 and TRBJ2-1; TRBD2 is a possible D gene (6 bases). Per germline, CDR1 SGDLS and CDR2 YYNGEE. The V and J ends lost 0 bases and 9 bases respectively, with 16 bases between them. The CDR3 covers 15 residues. The CDR3 DNA reads as TGTGCCAGCAGCGTAGCTGTCGAAACCGGGGGTGAGCAGTTCTTC. As protein: CASSVAVETGGEQFF.

This clone was seen once. V and J are TRBV30 and TRBJ2-7; 8 positions match TRBD1. V shed 0 bases, J shed 10 bases, and the junction held 2 bases outside the gene matches. This CDR3 region has 11 residues. Germline V gene sequence: CDR1 GTSNPN, CDR2 SVGIG (reference sequence). The CDR3 sequence is CAWSVQGGQYF. The CDR3 DNA sequence: TGTGCCTGGAGTGTACAGGGGGGACAGTACTTC.

The sample holds one count of this clone. The rearrangement joins TRBV6-5 to TRBJ2-1; maybe TRBD2 (6 bases). CDR1 and CDR2 (germline): MNHEY, SVGAGI. The CDR3 has 15 amino acids. The germline V and J ends were trimmed by 4 bases and 0 bases, with 10 bases remaining between them. The CDR3 region has the DNA TGTGCCAGCAGTTCCGCTAGCGACTCCTACAATGAGCAGTTCTTC. As protein: CASSSASDSYNEQFF.

V and J are TRBV5-6 and TRBJ2-1; D perhaps matches TRBD1 (5 bases). CDR3 length: 12 residues. Germline CDR1 SGHDT, CDR2 YYEEEE. The germline V and J ends were trimmed by 2 bases and 10 bases, with 10 bases remaining between them. The CDR3 nucleotides read TGTGCCAGCAGCTTTAGGGGAAGGGAGCAGTTCTTC. It encodes CASSFRGREQFF.

The chain couples TRBV27 to TRBJ1-5; a possible D gene is TRBD1 (5 bases). The germline V gene encodes CDR1 MNHEY and CDR2 SMNVEV (reference sequence). The CDR3 runs to 14 residues. V was trimmed by 0 bases and J by 7 bases, leaving 10 bases between them. In nucleotides, the CDR3 is TGTGCCAGCAGTTTATCCCGCAGGGCCCAGCCCCAGCATTTT. The encoded protein is CASSLSRRAQPQHF.

The rearrangement joins TRBV28 to TRBJ1-5, with 9 bases fitting TRBD1. This CDR3 has 14 residues. V lost 7 bases to trimming and J lost 7 bases; unmatched junction nucleotides: 8. The germline CDR1 and CDR2 sequences are MDHEN and SYDVKM. The CDR3, as DNA: TGTGCCAGCACCCTCCCCGGGACAGGGCAGCCCCAGCATTTT. Translation: CASTLPGTGQPQHF.

The chain carries TRBV19 and TRBJ1-2, with D tentatively TRBD1 (6 bases). The germline V and J ends were trimmed by 7 bases and 6 bases, with 18 bases remaining between them. Germline-derived CDR1 and CDR2 are LNHDA and SQIVND (reference sequence). This CDR3 is 14 amino acids long. The CDR3 DNA sequence: TGTGCCAGTACCAAACTAACAGGGTATGATGGCTACACCTTC. Its translation is CASTKLTGYDGYTF.